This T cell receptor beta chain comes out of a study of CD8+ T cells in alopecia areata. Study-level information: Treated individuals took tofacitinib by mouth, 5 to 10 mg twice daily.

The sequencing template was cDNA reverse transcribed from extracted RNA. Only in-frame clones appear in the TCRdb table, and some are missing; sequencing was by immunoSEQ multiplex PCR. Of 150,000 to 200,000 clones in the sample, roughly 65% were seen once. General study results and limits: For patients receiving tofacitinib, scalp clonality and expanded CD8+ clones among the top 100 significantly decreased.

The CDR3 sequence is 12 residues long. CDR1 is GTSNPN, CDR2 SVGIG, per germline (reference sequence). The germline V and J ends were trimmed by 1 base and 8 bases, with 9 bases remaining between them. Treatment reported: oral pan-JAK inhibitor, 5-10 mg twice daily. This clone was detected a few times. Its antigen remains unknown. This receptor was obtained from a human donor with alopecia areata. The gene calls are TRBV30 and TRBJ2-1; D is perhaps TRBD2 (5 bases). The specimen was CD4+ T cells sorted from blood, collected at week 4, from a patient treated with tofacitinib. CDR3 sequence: CAWSAGFYEQFF. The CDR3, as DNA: TGTGCCTGGAGTGCGGGGTTCTATGAGCAGTTCTTC.